Listed below are T cell receptor beta chains from one sample, sequenced in a study of cytomegalovirus exposure and HLA in healthy donors. Using immunoSEQ multiplex PCR, the repertoire was profiled, and TCRdb retains in-frame clones only, with some absent. The top ten hold 1.6% of the sample, which has more than 80,000 clones, 80% to 90% seen once. The specimen was PBMCs. The receptors were gathered from a man aged 45-60 years in good health and CMV-seronegative. The CDR3 runs from the conserved cysteine through the conserved F or W. D genes are given only for firm matches. Clone size, where shown, is once, few, many, or a class for clones that have expanded.

>-|TRBV9|TRBD1|TRBJ2-7
CASSPQPDRDYYEQYF
TGTGCCAGCAGCCCCCAGCCGGACAGGGATTATTACGAGCAGTACTTC
>medium-sized|TRBV4-3|TRBD1|TRBJ2-6
CASSQGGQGAWGANVLTF
TGCGCCAGCAGCCAGGGCGGACAGGGGGCATGGGGGGCCAACGTCCTGACTTTC
>-|TRBV28|-|TRBJ1-4
CASVDSAANEKLFF
TGTGCCAGCGTGGACAGTGCCGCTAATGAAAAACTGTTTTTT
>few|TRBV5-4|TRBD1|TRBJ2-1
CASSLRQGRNEQFF
TGTGCCAGCAGCTTGCGACAGGGTAGAAATGAGCAGTTCTTC
>few|TRBV5-4|-|TRBJ1-1
CASREGLNTEAFF
TGTGCCAGCAGAGAGGGATTAAACACTGAAGCTTTCTTT
>-|TRBV4-3|TRBD1|TRBJ1-2
CASSRGLGQGTGYTF
TGCGCCAGCAGCCGAGGACTGGGACAGGGCACTGGCTACACCTTC
>-|TRBV25-1|-|TRBJ2-7
CASSTRGFGDEQYF
TGTGCCAGCAGTACCCGGGGGTTCGGTGACGAGCAGTACTTC
>-|TRBV5-1|-|TRBJ2-6
CASSLDDNSGANVLTF
TGCGCCAGCAGCCTGGACGACAACTCCGGGGCCAACGTCCTGACTTTC
>once|TRBV7-6|TRBD1|TRBJ2-2
CASSATGDVGTGELFF
TGTGCCAGCAGCGCGACAGGGGACGTTGGCACCGGGGAGCTGTTTTTT
>few|TRBV7-9|TRBD1|TRBJ2-5
CASSLDGQEEETQYF
TGTGCCAGCAGCTTAGATGGACAGGAGGAAGAGACCCAGTACTTC
>-|TRBV6-1|-|TRBJ2-5
CASEGDSETQYF
TGTGCCAGCGAGGGGGATTCAGAGACCCAGTACTTC
>-|TRBV16|-|TRBJ1-2
CASSQSTDNYTF
TGTGCCAGCAGCCAATCGACGGACAATTACACCTTC
>-|TRBV18|TRBD1|TRBJ1-1
CASSPSGQGLFLVTEAFF
TGTGCCAGCTCACCCTCGGGACAGGGGCTTTTCCTTGTTACTGAAGCTTTCTTT
>-|TRBV18|-|TRBJ1-1
CASSPQIGGELRVTEAFF
TGTGCCAGCTCACCACAAATCGGGGGGGAACTAAGGGTCACTGAAGCTTTCTTT
>-|TRBV6-1|-|TRBJ1-6
CASRRGGKESPLHF
TGTGCCAGCAGGAGGGGAGGGAAGGAATCACCCCTCCACTTT
>once|TRBV6-1|-|TRBJ2-2
CASELGDPGELFF
TGTGCTTCCGAGCTAGGGGATCCCGGGGAGCTGTTTTTT
>-|TRBV10-3|-|TRBJ1-6
CAISESGQGSNSPLHF
TGTGCCATCAGTGAGTCGGGCCAGGGATCTAATTCACCCCTCCACTTT
>once|TRBV4-3|-|TRBJ2-3
CASKGGGTDTQYF
TGCGCCAGCAAGGGGGGGGGCACAGATACGCAGTATTTT
>-|TRBV29-1|-|TRBJ1-2
CSVANSFRSGYTF
TGCAGCGTTGCAAATAGTTTTCGGAGCGGCTACACCTTC
>once|TRBV27|-|TRBJ1-1
CASRNGGSEAFF
TGTGCCAGCAGGAACGGCGGCTCTGAAGCTTTCTTT
>-|TRBV6-5|TRBD1|TRBJ1-1
CASSLQGGTEAFF
TGTGCCAGCAGCTTACAGGGGGGCACTGAAGCTTTCTTT
>-|TRBV7-8|-|TRBJ2-3
CASSPRQGTDTQYF
TGTGCCAGCAGCCCTCGACAGGGCACAGATACGCAGTATTTT
>few|TRBV10-3|-|TRBJ1-1
CAISERAGTEAFF
TGTGCCATCAGTGAGCGAGCAGGTACTGAAGCTTTCTTT
>-|TRBV7-9|TRBD1|TRBJ2-7
CASSRSGQGDHEQYF
TGTGCCAGCAGCCGATCGGGACAGGGAGACCACGAGCAGTACTTC
>-|TRBV2|-|TRBJ2-6
CASSEANFGGSGANVLTF
TGTGCCAGCAGTGAAGCTAACTTCGGAGGCTCTGGGGCCAACGTCCTGACTTTC
>medium-sized|TRBV7-9|-|TRBJ1-4
CASSLVLRVEGGEKLFF
TGTGCCAGCAGCTTAGTCTTGCGTGTGGAGGGTGGTGAAAAACTGTTTTTT
>few|TRBV7-2|-|TRBJ1-1
CASWGGRVLTEAFF
TGTGCCAGTTGGGGCGGCAGGGTCTTAACTGAAGCTTTCTTT
>-|TRBV7-6|TRBD2|TRBJ2-1
CATTPLAGGTYNEQFF
TGTGCCACCACACCCCTAGCGGGGGGTACTTACAATGAGCAGTTCTTC